The 32 T cell receptor beta chains below come from one sample, sequenced in a study of post-analysis software for immune sequencing data. Study-level points and caveats: TRBV5-6, TRBV5-1 and TRBV20-1 belonged to a set of about 5 TRBV segments that were more frequent in patients than controls.

No antigens are known for them. Incorporated into the TCR beta cDNA libraries were unique molecular identifiers, which served to reduce PCR and sequencing biases. TCRdb reprocessed the PCR reads with MiXCR, giving one entry per CDR3 protein. The sample has hundreds of thousands of distinct CDR3 sequences; around 27% are singletons. The sequencing input was blood. The receptors come from a girl aged 5-17 years with multiple sclerosis.

This clonotype was picked up a small number of times. The rearrangement links TRBV11-3 to TRBJ2-6, with 10 bases lining up with TRBD1. The CDR3 has 17 amino acids. Germline CDR1 and CDR2: SGHNT and YENEEA. With V trimmed by 8 bases and J by 0 bases, 7 bases remained unmatched. The CDR3 DNA follows: TGTGCCAGCGGAAAGACAGGGGGCCTCTCTGGGGCCAACGTCCTGACTTTC. Amino acids: CASGKTGGLSGANVLTF.

J is TRBJ2-5 and V is TRBV7-2, with a weak D call TRBD2 (6 bases). The CDR3 spans 15 residues. Germline V gene data show CDR1 as SGHTA and CDR2 as FQGNSA. V was cut by 5 bases and J by 5 bases, with 18 bases left in between. The CDR3 protein is CASSPKSHSGETQYF. The CDR3, as DNA: TGTGCCAGCAGCCCAAAGTCTCACAGCGGGGAGACCCAGTACTTC. Full variable domain (missing parts from reference TRBV7-2 and TRBJ2-5): GAGVSQSPSNKVTEKGKDVELRCDPISGHTALYWYRQSLGQGLEFLIYFQGNSAPDKSGLPSDRFSAERTGGSVSTLTIQRTQQEDSAVYLCASSPKSHSGETQYFGPGTRLLVL.

This clonotype was picked up many times. Its ends do not fully match the called genes, so a read error is possible. V usage is TRBV25-1 and J usage is TRBJ2-3; D gene ambiguous. Germline V CDR1 and CDR2: MGHDK, SYGVNS. CDR3 length equals 14 residues. The CDR3 sequence is CASSVTPSTDTQYF. Here the CDR3 DNA reads TGCGCCAGCAGTGTAACTCCTAGCACAGATACGCAGTATTTT.

As to this clonotype: Sequence at one end of the junction differs from germline and may be a read error. The V gene is TRBV15, the J gene TRBJ2-1; D is unresolved. Germline V lookup: CDR1 LNHNV, CDR2 YYDKDF (reference sequence). This CDR3 has 13 residues. For the CDR3, the DNA is TGTGTCACCAGCAGAGCCTCGGGCCAGGCGCAGTTCTTC. Translated: CVTSRASGQAQFF.

This clonotype was counted a few times. V gene TRBV10-3 combines with J gene TRBJ2-3, with 10 nucleotides matching TRBD2. This CDR3 is 17 amino acids long. The germline V gene has CDR1 ENHRY and CDR2 SYGVKD. Germline trimming cut 0 bases from V and 4 bases from J; bases unmatched to any gene: 7. DNA of the CDR3: TGTGCCATCAGTGAGTCGAAAGCGGGGGGGCCTGCAGATACGCAGTATTTT. It specifies CAISESKAGGPADTQYF.

This clonotype was observed a few times. The chain has TRBV6-2 or TRBV6-3 and TRBJ2-6, with 7 bases identical to TRBD1. CDR3 size: 20 residues. Germline V lookup: CDR1 MNHEY, CDR2 SVGEGT. Trimming cost V 1 base and J 2 bases; bases outside gene matches: 14. Written as DNA, the CDR3 is TGTGCCAGCAGTTACTGGGGTCCGGGACAGACGTTAACTGGGGCCAACGTCCTGACTTTC. Translation gives CASSYWGPGQTLTGANVLTF.

This chain uses TRBV6-1 with TRBJ2-3; 11 bases are a match to TRBD1. Germline V CDR1 and CDR2: MNHNS, SASEGT. The CDR3 totals 15 residues. V dropped 7 bases and J dropped 7; count of bases not matched to a gene: 10. CDR3 loop: CASMTRDRGVNTQYF. DNA of the CDR3: TGTGCCAGCATGACCCGGGACAGGGGGGTAAATACGCAGTATTTT.

This clonotype came up a few times. The chain combines TRBV6-4 with TRBJ2-5, with D perhaps assigned TRBD1 or TRBD2 (5 bases each). There are 13 residues in the CDR3. Germline CDR1 is MRHNA and CDR2 is SNTAGT. V shed 2 bases and J shed 5 bases, with 9 bases lying between them. CDR3 DNA: TGTGCCAGCAGTGACGGCTGGGGGGAGACCCAGTACTTC. It codes for CASSDGWGETQYF.

This clonotype turned up a few times. The chain joins TRBV7-2 to TRBJ2-3; no clear D. CDR1 and CDR2 from the germline V gene are SGHTA and FQGNSA. This CDR3 contains 16 residues. With 5 bases removed from V and 0 bases from J, the gap between germline ends came to 15 bases. Here the CDR3 reads CASSRVATSSTDTQYF. The DNA for the CDR3 is TGTGCCAGCAGCCGAGTTGCGACGTCTAGCACAGATACGCAGTATTTT.

The V gene is TRBV9, the J gene TRBJ2-3; possible D gene TRBD2, 7 bases. Germline CDR1 and CDR2: SGDLS and YYNGEE. Trimming stripped 4 bases from V and 4 bases from J, with 19 bases between. The CDR3 totals 16 residues. CDR3 nucleotides: TGTGCCAGCAGCCTACCAGGGGCGGGGGATTCAGATACGCAGTATTTT. This sequence encodes CASSLPGAGDSDTQYF.

The chain uses TRBV12-3 or TRBV12-4 and TRBJ2-1, with D maybe TRBD2 (6 bases). Trimming took 6 bases from V and 8 from J, leaving 11 bases between them. This CDR3 region has 12 residues. The CDR3 coding sequence is TGTGCCAGCAGAAGACTAGGGGATGAGCAGTTCTTC. This sequence encodes CASRRLGDEQFF.

This clonotype was found a few times. The chain carries TRBV29-1 and TRBJ2-7, with TRBD1 identical over 7 bases. CDR1 is SQVTM, CDR2 ANQGSEA, per germline. CDR3 length: 14 amino acids. The V and J ends lost 5 bases and 0 bases, in that order; junction bases with no gene match: 7. The DNA for the CDR3 is TGCAGCGTTACACAGGGGCCGAGCTCCTACGAGCAGTACTTC. Amino acid sequence: CSVTQGPSSYEQYF.

The rearrangement joins TRBV24-1 to TRBJ1-5; no clear D gene. The germline V gene encodes CDR1 KGHDR and CDR2 SFDVKD. The V and J ends lost 3 bases and 0 bases respectively, with 11 bases between them. This CDR3 has 16 amino acids. Here the CDR3 DNA reads TGTGCCACCAGTGATGGAACGTTATATAGCAATCAGCCCCAGCATTTT. The encoded protein is CATSDGTLYSNQPQHF.

Only a few counts were recorded for this clonotype. The J gene is TRBJ2-7, the V gene TRBV28; D ambiguous. V lost 6 bases and J lost 2, with 17 bases in between. The CDR3 covers 15 residues. The germline CDR1 and CDR2 sequences are MDHEN and SYDVKM. CDR3 sequence (DNA): TGTGCCAGCAGCCCGAACCAGGAGCTGACCTACGAGCAGTACTTC. Protein product: CASSPNQELTYEQYF.

The rearrangement joins TRBV6-5 to TRBJ2-1; no clear D. V was trimmed by 0 bases and J by 1 base, leaving 10 bases between them. The CDR3 loop spans 16 amino acids. From germline, CDR1 is MNHEY and CDR2 SVGAGI. The CDR3 DNA follows: TGTGCCAGCAGTTACTCTCCCCGGAGATCCTACAATGAGCAGTTCTTC. Its translation: CASSYSPRRSYNEQFF.

This clonotype was picked up a small number of times. The chain uses TRBV7-2 and TRBJ2-1, with a tentative D call TRBD1 (5 bases). CDR1 is SGHTA and CDR2 is FQGNSA in the germline V gene. The V end was cut by 3 bases, the J end by 13 bases, with 16 bases between. This CDR3 region has 13 residues. CDR3 DNA sequence: TGTGCCAGCAGCTTGGGGCGGCAAGAGACCCAGTTCTTC. This encodes CASSLGRQETQFF.

In its sample, this clonotype was seen many times. J is TRBJ2-3 and V is TRBV29-1; D call uncertain. The CDR3 spans 15 residues. The germline V and J ends were trimmed by 6 bases and 4 bases, with 20 bases remaining between them. In germline, CDR1 is SQVTM, CDR2 ANQGSEA. In DNA, the CDR3 is TGCAGCGTGACCGGGCTCCTTGGGTCCGCAGATACGCAGTATTTT. This sequence encodes CSVTGLLGSADTQYF.

In this sample, this clonotype turned up a few times. This rearrangement joins TRBV7-2 to TRBJ2-1; 7 bases line up with TRBD2. Trimming cost V 4 bases and J 10 bases; bases outside gene matches: 10. Germline CDR1 is SGHTA and CDR2 is FQGNSA. This CDR3 spans 14 amino acids. CDR3 coding DNA: TGTGCCAGCAGCTCCGGTAACACCGGGAGGGAGCAGTTCTTC. Protein product: CASSSGNTGREQFF.

The chain joins TRBV12-3 or TRBV12-4 to TRBJ2-1, with 14 nucleotides matching TRBD2. The CDR3 runs 16 residues. V lost 5 bases to trimming and J lost 4 bases; unmatched junction nucleotides: 4. CDR3 amino acids: CASSIRTSGGYNEQFF. In DNA form, the CDR3 reads TGTGCCAGCAGTATACGGACTAGCGGGGGGTACAATGAGCAGTTCTTC.

This rearrangement joins TRBV7-2 to TRBJ1-2; TRBD1 agrees at 7 bases. The CDR3 sequence is 14 residues long. The germline gives CDR1 SGHTA, CDR2 FQGNSA. With V trimmed by 7 bases and J by 3 bases, 8 bases remained unmatched. The CDR3 nucleotides are TGTGCCAGCACCCAAGACAGGGCCTACTATGGCTACACCTTC. Protein: CASTQDRAYYGYTF.

V is TRBV11-3 and J is TRBJ2-1; 8 bases are a match to TRBD1. Losses at the gene ends were 5 bases for V and 9 bases for J; bases not matched to a gene: 12. The germline CDR1 and CDR2 sequences are SGHNT and YENEEA. The CDR3 consists of 15 residues. The CDR3 loop reads CASSPRQGKVTEQFF. For the CDR3, the DNA is TGTGCCAGCAGCCCTAGACAGGGGAAGGTCACTGAGCAGTTCTTC.

This clonotype was picked up many times. The chain is built from TRBV20-1 and TRBJ2-7; the D is unclear. The CDR3 totals 14 residues. The germline V and J ends were trimmed by 1 base and 6 bases, with 16 bases remaining between them. Germline loops: CDR1 DFQATT, CDR2 SNEGSKA (reference sequence). The CDR3 DNA reads TGCAGTGCTAGAGTCGGGCAGTACCACTCCGAGCAGTACTTC. This gives the protein CSARVGQYHSEQYF.

This clonotype appeared a few times. The CDR3 DNA is TGCGCCAGCAGCCCGGCGGGACAGGGGTGGACTGAAGCTTTCTTT. Protein: CASSPAGQGWTEAFF. The rearrangement joins TRBV5-1 to TRBJ1-1; 10 bases map to TRBD1. The CDR3 sequence is 15 residues long. Per the germline V gene, CDR1 is SGHRS and CDR2 is YFSETQ. The ends lost 4 bases at V and 5 bases at J; junction bases unmatched: 8. The full variable domain, its missing parts supplied by reference TRBV5-1 and TRBJ1-1, is KAGVTQTPRYLIKTRGQQVTLSCSPISGHRSVSWYQQTPGQGLQFLFEYFSETQRNKGNFPGRFSGRQFSNSRSEMNVSTLELGDSALYLCASSPAGQGWTEAFFGQGTRLTVV.

The chain recombines TRBV27 with TRBJ2-7; tentatively, D is TRBD1 (6 bases). Trimming cost V 3 bases and J 6 bases, with 15 bases left between them. Germline V lookup: CDR1 MNHEY, CDR2 SMNVEV (reference sequence). This CDR3 has 14 amino acids. The CDR3 is CASSLGTLLLEQYF. The CDR3 region has the DNA TGTGCCAGCAGTTTGGGGACACTCCTCCTCGAGCAGTACTTC.

This clonotype appeared a single time. The chain employs TRBV2 and TRBJ2-7; D uncertain. This CDR3 contains 12 residues. The V gene's germline CDR1 is SNHLY and CDR2 FYNNEI. V was pared by 6 bases and J by 7 bases, with 13 bases between. The CDR3: CASRVERREQYF. The CDR3 region has the DNA TGTGCCAGCAGGGTGGAGCGACGGGAGCAGTACTTC.

The CDR3 reads CASSPRGQGSYNEQFF. As DNA, the CDR3 is TGTGCCAGCTCACCACGAGGGCAGGGGAGCTACAATGAGCAGTTCTTC. The V call is TRBV18, the J call TRBJ2-1, with a weak D call TRBD1 (6 bases). CDR1 is KGHSH and CDR2 is LQKENI in the germline V gene. This CDR3 is built from 16 residues. V lost 1 base and J lost 3, with 13 bases in between.

The V call is TRBV4-1, the J call TRBJ2-5, with 14 bases lining up with TRBD2. Looked up from germline, CDR1 is MGHRA and CDR2 is YSYEKL. V lost 2 bases, J lost 0 bases, and 11 bases stayed unmatched. The length of the CDR3 is 20 residues. CDR3 protein: CASSQPPGTSGGPYQETQYF. Here the CDR3 DNA reads TGCGCCAGCAGCCAACCGCCTGGGACTAGCGGGGGTCCGTACCAAGAGACCCAGTACTTC.

This clonotype came up a few times. V is TRBV5-1 and J is TRBJ1-1; TRBD1 aligns across 8 bases. The germline gives CDR1 SGHRS, CDR2 YFSETQ. The CDR3 sequence is 14 residues long. V gave up 4 bases and J gave up 7 bases; unmatched junction bases: 9. CDR3 DNA sequence: TGCGCCAGCAGCAGCCGGACAGGGTGGGGTGAAGCTTTCTTT. This codes for CASSSRTGWGEAFF.

The chain employs TRBV5-1 and TRBJ2-5; D might be TRBD1 (5 bases). The end of the DNA aligns better with TRBJ2-7, so the J call may be wrong. Germline V gene lookup returns CDR1 SGHRS and CDR2 YFSETQ. The CDR3 has 18 residues. CDR3 amino acids: CASSFSVGQGSMDYEQYF. The CDR3 region has the DNA TGCGCCAGCAGCTTCTCGGTCGGGCAGGGCTCGATGGACTACGAGCAGTACTTC.

Concerning this clonotype itself: The CDR3 ends on some other residue instead of the conserved phenylalanine or tryptophan, so this is likely a read error. The chain is built from TRBV7-2 and TRBJ2-1, with TRBD1 matching 9 bases. Germline lookup yields CDR1 SGHTA and CDR2 FQGNSA. The CDR3 is 15 amino acids. The trim removed 7 bases at V and 8 bases at J, leaving 12 bases unmatched. The CDR3 region has the DNA TGTGCCAGCACCAAACGATGGACAGGGGTCGATGAGCAGTTCTCC. Encoded protein: CASTKRWTGVDEQFS.

This clonotype was counted only a few times. The chain is built from TRBV4-1 and TRBJ2-1; no clear D. Germline values: CDR1 MGHRA, CDR2 YSYEKL. Trimming removed 2 bases at V and 6 bases at J, with 11 bases between. The CDR3 extends over 14 amino acids. CDR3 nucleotides: TGCGCCAGCAGCCAAACACTTACCGGCAATGAGCAGTTCTTC. Amino acid sequence: CASSQTLTGNEQFF.

The chain combines TRBV6-5 with TRBJ1-1; D might be TRBD1 (6 bases). V was shortened by 6 bases and J by 0 bases, with 11 bases between the two germline ends. From germline, CDR1 is MNHEY and CDR2 SVGAGI. The CDR3 covers 14 residues. The CDR3 is CASRRTVMNTEAFF. The DNA of the CDR3 is TGTGCCAGCAGACGGACAGTCATGAACACTGAAGCTTTCTTT.